The 19 T cell receptor beta chains below come from one sample, sequenced in a study of T cell changes during pregnancy in multiple sclerosis. TCRdb keeps only in-frame clones here, not all; method: immunoSEQ multiplex PCR. Here the sample spans around 50,000 clones, roughly 92% being singletons. The specimen was CD4+ T cells from peripheral blood mononuclear cells, collected in the third trimester of pregnancy. All receptors derive from a female donor with multiple sclerosis, enrolled in a pregnancy study.

V usage is TRBV7-2 and J usage is TRBJ2-3, with 12 bases matching TRBD2. V lost 2 bases to trimming and J lost 6 bases; unmatched junction nucleotides: 6. The CDR3 is made up of 16 amino acids. Germline CDR1 is SGHTA and CDR2 is FQGNSA. CDR3 sequence reads: CASSLTLAGGPDTQYF. The CDR3 DNA follows: TGTGCCAGCAGCTTAACCCTAGCGGGAGGGCCGGATACGCAGTATTTT.

As DNA, the CDR3 is TGCGCCAGCAGCTTGTGGTCGGGAGGAGATGGCTACACCTTC. It encodes CASSLWSGGDGYTF. J is TRBJ1-2 and V is TRBV5-1; D remains unclear. With 1 base removed from V and 6 bases from J, the gap between germline ends came to 13 bases. CDR1 is SGHRS and CDR2 is YFSETQ in the germline V gene. This CDR3 has 14 amino acids.

The chain employs TRBV18 and TRBJ1-2; possibly TRBD1 for D (6 bases). V lost 6 bases and J lost 4, with 18 bases in between. This CDR3 spans 15 amino acids. Per the germline V gene, CDR1 is KGHSH and CDR2 is LQKENI. The CDR3 coding sequence is TGTGCCAGCTCCCCCCGGGGGGCAGCCCTCTATGGCTACACCTTC. Translation: CASSPRGAALYGYTF.

The V call is TRBV6-1, the J call TRBJ1-2, with D uncertain. V gave up 2 bases and J gave up 6 bases, with 10 bases separating them. CDR1 is MNHNS and CDR2 is SASEGT in the germline V gene. The CDR3 totals 13 residues. In DNA, the CDR3 is TGTGCCAGCAGTGAATGGAGCTCCCATGGCTACACCTTC. It is translated as CASSEWSSHGYTF.

The J gene is TRBJ1-4, the V gene TRBV6-5; D remains unclear. The CDR3 totals 11 residues. CDR1 and CDR2 (germline): MNHEY, SVGAGI. V lost 8 bases, J lost 5 bases, and 6 bases lay in between. The CDR3 reads CASRENEKLFF. CDR3 sequence (DNA): TGTGCCAGCCGCGAAAATGAAAAACTGTTTTTT.

The genes are TRBV13 and TRBJ2-7; weak D call: TRBD2 (6 bases). Trimming removed 0 bases from V and 3 bases from J, with 15 bases in between. Germline V gene data show CDR1 as PRHDT and CDR2 as FYEKMQ (reference sequence). This CDR3 has 16 residues. The CDR3 region is CASSLGSGAGNYEQYF. DNA of the CDR3: TGTGCCAGCAGCTTAGGAAGCGGCGCGGGGAACTACGAGCAGTACTTC. Full variable domain (remainder filled in from reference TRBV13 and TRBJ2-7): AAGVIQSPRHLIKEKRETATLKCYPIPRHDTVYWYQQGPGQDPQFLISFYEKMQSDKGSIPDRFSAQQFSDYHSELNMSSLELGDSALYFCASSLGSGAGNYEQYFGPGTRLTVT.

This clone has a handful of counts. The V gene is TRBV7-9, the J gene TRBJ2-7; 8 nucleotides line up with TRBD2. The CDR3 loop spans 15 amino acids. The V gene end was trimmed by 1 base and the J gene end by 5 bases; junction bases not matched to a gene: 7. The germline CDR1 and CDR2 sequences are SEHNR and FQNEAQ (reference sequence). The chain's CDR3 is CASSLEAGESHEQYF. The DNA of the CDR3 is TGTGCCAGCAGCTTAGAAGCGGGAGAATCCCACGAGCAGTACTTC.

The chain recombines TRBV7-2 with TRBJ2-3; 10 bases are a match to TRBD2. Germline V gene lookup returns CDR1 SGHTA and CDR2 FQGNSA. J was trimmed by 2 bases and V by 3 bases; bases with no gene match: 5. The CDR3 is 16 amino acids. The CDR3 region is CASSLIAGGTTDTQYF. In DNA, the CDR3 is TGTGCCAGCAGCTTGATAGCGGGAGGTACCACAGATACGCAGTATTTT.

The chain joins TRBV4-2 to TRBJ2-2; 9 bases line up with TRBD2. The CDR3 contains 17 residues. Germline CDR1 and CDR2: LGHNA and YNFKEQ. The V gene end was trimmed by 1 base and the J gene end by 2 bases; junction bases not matched to a gene: 5. CDR3 sequence reads: CASSQARAGGNTGELFF. In DNA form, the CDR3 reads TGTGCCAGCAGCCAAGCCCGAGCGGGAGGTAACACCGGGGAGCTGTTTTTT.

V usage is TRBV4-2 and J usage is TRBJ2-7; TRBD2 agrees at 11 bases. The V and J ends lost 2 bases and 7 bases, in that order; junction bases with no gene match: 10. The CDR3 totals 16 residues. CDR1 is LGHNA, CDR2 YNFKEQ, per germline. CDR3 amino acids: CASSQPPSGRPQEQYF. CDR3 sequence (DNA): TGTGCCAGCAGCCAACCCCCTAGCGGGAGGCCACAGGAGCAGTACTTC.

V is TRBV5-1 and J is TRBJ1-1, with D tentatively TRBD1 (6 bases). V gave up 3 bases and J gave up 4 bases, with 13 bases separating them. Per the germline V gene, CDR1 is SGHRS and CDR2 is YFSETQ. This CDR3 spans 14 amino acids. The DNA for the CDR3 is TGCGCCAGCAGCTCGACAGGTTCGGGCACTGAAGCTTTCTTT. Protein sequence: CASSSTGSGTEAFF.

This chain connects TRBV7-9 to TRBJ2-1; TRBD1 matches 9 bases. CDR1 is SEHNR, CDR2 FQNEAQ, per germline (reference sequence). Trimming at V came to 8 bases and at J to 8 bases, leaving 13 bases not matched to a gene. The CDR3 sequence is 15 residues long. As DNA, the CDR3 is TGTGCCAGCTACAAGTCCCGGGACAGGGTGCATGAGCAGTTCTTC. Protein: CASYKSRDRVHEQFF.

The V call is TRBV6-1, the J call TRBJ2-7, with a weak D call TRBD1 (6 bases). The V end lost 6 bases, the J end lost 5 bases, and 8 bases lay between the germline ends. CDR1 is MNHNS and CDR2 is SASEGT in the germline V gene. The CDR3 length is 11 residues. CDR3 loop: CASRRGNEQYF. The CDR3, as DNA: TGTGCCAGCAGGAGGGGGAACGAGCAGTACTTC.

The V call is TRBV7-9, the J call TRBJ2-7, with 13 bases lining up with TRBD2. Losses at the gene ends were 1 base for V and 4 bases for J; bases not matched to a gene: 10. The CDR3 loop spans 18 amino acids. Germline V gives CDR1 SEHNR, CDR2 FQNEAQ (reference sequence). The DNA for the CDR3 is TGTGCCAGCAGCTTAGGGACTAGCGGGAGAGGGGGGGCGTACGAGCAGTACTTC. This codes for CASSLGTSGRGGAYEQYF. The full variable domain, completed using reference TRBV7-9 and TRBJ2-7, is DTGVSQNPRHKITKRGQNVTFRCDPISEHNRLYWYRQTLGQGPEFLTYFQNEAQLEKSRLLSDRFSAERPKGSFSTLEIQRTEQGDSAMYLCASSLGTSGRGGAYEQYFGPGTRLTVT.

J is TRBJ2-1 and V is TRBV19, with TRBD1 matching over 7 bases. Germline V gene lookup returns CDR1 LNHDA and CDR2 SQIVND (reference sequence). CDR3 length: 14 residues. V gave up 6 bases and J gave up 7 bases; unmatched junction bases: 9. In DNA, the CDR3 is TGTGCCAGTAGCGACAGGGTCAGGGGAAATGAGCAGTTCTTC. Its translation is CASSDRVRGNEQFF. Full variable domain (missing parts from reference TRBV19 and TRBJ2-1): DGGITQSPKYLFRKEGQNVTLSCEQNLNHDAMYWYRQDPGQGLRLIYYSQIVNDFQKGDIAEGYSVSREKKESFPLTVTSAQKNPTAFYLCASSDRVRGNEQFFGPGTRLTVL.

The genes are TRBV9 and TRBJ2-5, with 9 positions matching TRBD1. The CDR3 loop spans 15 amino acids. Per the germline V gene, CDR1 is SGDLS and CDR2 is YYNGEE. The V gene end was trimmed by 3 bases and the J gene end by 5 bases; junction bases not matched to a gene: 8. The CDR3, as DNA: TGTGCCAGCAGCGGTACCGGGACAGGGAAGGAGACCCAGTACTTC. It yields the protein CASSGTGTGKETQYF.

V usage is TRBV14 and J usage is TRBJ1-2; TRBD1 matches at 9 bases. Per germline, CDR1 SGHDN and CDR2 FVKESK. CDR3 length: 14 amino acids. Trimming took 3 bases from V and 6 from J; bases not matched to a gene: 5. The CDR3 DNA reads as TGTGCCAGCAGCCAGACGGACAGGGGAGATGGCTACACCTTC. It translates to CASSQTDRGDGYTF.

The V call is TRBV7-2, the J call TRBJ2-1; 9 bases line up with TRBD1. CDR3 size: 14 residues. Germline V CDR1 and CDR2: SGHTA, FQGNSA. V shed 4 bases, J shed 8 bases, and the junction held 6 bases outside the gene matches. The CDR3 is CASSSGQGRDEQFF. The CDR3 nucleotides read TGTGCCAGCAGCTCGGGACAGGGTCGGGATGAGCAGTTCTTC.

The J gene is TRBJ1-3, the V gene TRBV7-2, with D uncertain. V was clipped by 5 bases and J by 0 bases, with 17 bases between them. The CDR3 totals 17 residues. Germline CDR1 reads SGHTA; CDR2 reads FQGNSA. The CDR3 region is CASSVEPWASSGNTIYF. CDR3 DNA: TGTGCCAGCAGCGTAGAACCATGGGCATCCTCTGGAAACACCATATATTTT.